A selection of T cell receptor beta chains follows, all from one sample in a study of shared clonotypes between healthy human individuals. Sequencing used immunoSEQ multiplex PCR; TCRdb keeps in-frame clones, though not all of them. In the table there are about 580,000 clones, 98% of which are singletons. Sequencing was done on a sample of naive CD8+ T cells sorted from blood. The origin of the receptors is a young man in good health. CDR3s include the opening cysteine and the closing phenylalanine or tryptophan. Each record gives: J gene, V gene, CDR3 protein.

J: TRBJ2-5; V: TRBV7-9; CDR3: CASSLGRETQYF
J: TRBJ2-4; V: TRBV7-9; CDR3: CASSRLGTGKNKNIQYF
J: TRBJ2-7; V: TRBV30; CDR3: CAWSGRQTYEQYF
J: TRBJ2-7; V: TRBV19; CDR3: CASSIEHGMSHEQYF
J: TRBJ2-7; V: TRBV20-1; CDR3: CSARESYEQYF
J: TRBJ2-7; V: TRBV4-1; CDR3: CASSQPGLAAYEQYF
J: TRBJ2-7; V: TRBV15; CDR3: CATLGLNDSYEQYF
J: TRBJ2-1; V: TRBV7-9; CDR3: CASSQIAGAVINEQFF
J: TRBJ2-5; V: TRBV6-5; CDR3: CASSYSRESVTQYF
J: TRBJ1-5; V: TRBV5-4; CDR3: CASSRNGGQPQHF
J: TRBJ2-7; V: TRBV4-1; CDR3: CASSEIAAGLYYEQYF
J: TRBJ2-3; V: TRBV7-8; CDR3: CASSPGGSISTDTQYF
J: TRBJ2-7; V: TRBV10-3; CDR3: CAISERIAGGPGHEQYF